Below, 7 T cell receptor beta chains from the same sample are listed, as sequenced in a study of CD8 T cells in Susac syndrome. After extraction with the RNeasy kit, roughly 0.45 to 1 ug of the RNA was reverse transcribed using random hexamers. TCRdb re-called the immunoSEQ multiplex PCR reads with MiXCR, one entry per CDR3 protein. Altogether tens of thousands of distinct CDR3 sequences are present, over 90% being singletons, with the ten largest covering 0.095% to 0.12%. Material for sequencing was CD4+ T cells from PBMCs. These receptors came from a human donor with multiple sclerosis.

The chain links TRBV12-3 or TRBV12-4 to TRBJ1-2, with D uncertain. V dropped 6 bases and J dropped 4 bases, with 12 bases sitting between them. The CDR3 contains 13 residues. The CDR3, as DNA: TGTGCCAGCAGCCGGACGCCTCCCTATGGCTACACCTTC. Its protein is CASSRTPPYGYTF.

The V gene is TRBV20-1, the J gene TRBJ2-3; D is uncertain. CDR3 length: 10 residues. Germline V lookup: CDR1 DFQATT, CDR2 SNEGSKA (reference sequence). Trimming shortened V by 5 bases and J by 6 bases, and 6 bases separated the two germline ends. CDR3 residues: CSARQDTQYF. DNA of the CDR3: TGCAGTGCTCGTCAGGATACGCAGTATTTT.

The chain has TRBV9 and TRBJ1-1; tentative D call: TRBD1 (6 bases). Germline CDR1 and CDR2: SGDLS and YYNGEE. With 3 bases removed from V and 6 bases from J, the gap between germline ends came to 15 bases. The CDR3 covers 14 residues. CDR3 coding DNA: TGTGCCAGCAGCGCCAGACAGGAAAGATCTGAAGCTTTCTTT. The encoded protein is CASSARQERSEAFF.

The chain carries TRBV7-2 and TRBJ2-1; 7 nucleotides agree with TRBD1. The CDR3 has 16 amino acids. CDR1 SGHTA and CDR2 FQGNSA come from the germline V gene. The V and J ends lost 3 bases and 6 bases, in that order; junction bases with no gene match: 11. In nucleotides, the CDR3 is TGTGCCAGCAGCTTCCCCGGGGACAGACATTCCAATGAGCAGTTCTTC. Encoded protein: CASSFPGDRHSNEQFF.

This clonotype was detected only once. The chain has TRBV6-1 and TRBJ1-1, with D hard to call. The germline gives CDR1 MNHNS, CDR2 SASEGT. Trimming shortened V by 3 bases and J by 2 bases, and 13 bases separated the two germline ends. CDR3 size: 15 residues. DNA of the CDR3: TGTGCCAGCAGTGATTTGGGCAGCACCAACACTGAAGCTTTCTTT. As protein: CASSDLGSTNTEAFF.

This rearrangement joins TRBV18 to TRBJ2-1; 9 bases align to TRBD1. The CDR3 runs to 14 residues. CDR1 is KGHSH, CDR2 LQKENI, per germline. Trimming took 2 bases from V and 6 from J; bases not matched to a gene: 2. The CDR3: CASSPETGGNEQFF. The CDR3 DNA reads as TGTGCCAGCTCACCAGAGACAGGGGGCAATGAGCAGTTCTTC.

The chain is built from TRBV11-2 and TRBJ1-6, with D perhaps matching TRBD1 (6 bases). The ends were cut back, 1 base at V and 4 bases at J, with 17 bases in the middle. The CDR3 spans 18 residues. The germline V gene encodes CDR1 SGHAT and CDR2 FQNNGV. The CDR3 spells CASSLVARRGSYNSPLHF. The CDR3 DNA reads TGTGCCAGCAGCTTAGTCGCCCGAAGGGGGTCTTATAATTCACCCCTCCACTTT.